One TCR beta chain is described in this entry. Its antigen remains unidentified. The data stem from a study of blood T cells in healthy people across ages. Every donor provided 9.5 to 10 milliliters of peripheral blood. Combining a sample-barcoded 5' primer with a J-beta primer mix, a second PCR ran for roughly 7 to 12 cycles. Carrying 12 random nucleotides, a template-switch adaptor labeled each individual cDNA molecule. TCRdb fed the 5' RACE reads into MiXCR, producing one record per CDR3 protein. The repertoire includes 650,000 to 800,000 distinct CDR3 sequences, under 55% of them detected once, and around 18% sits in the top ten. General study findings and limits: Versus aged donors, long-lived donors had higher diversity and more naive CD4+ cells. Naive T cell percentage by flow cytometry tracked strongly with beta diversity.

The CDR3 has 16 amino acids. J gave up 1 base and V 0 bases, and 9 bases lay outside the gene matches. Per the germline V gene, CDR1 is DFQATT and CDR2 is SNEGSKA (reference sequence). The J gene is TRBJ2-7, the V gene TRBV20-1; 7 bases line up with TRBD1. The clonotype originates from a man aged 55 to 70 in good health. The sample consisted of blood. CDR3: CSARDPGQVPSYEQYF. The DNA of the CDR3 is TGCAGTGCTAGAGATCCCGGACAGGTACCTTCCTACGAGCAGTACTTC.